The source of this T cell receptor beta chain is a study of blood T cell repertoires in COVID-19. The wider study: The United States, Italy and Spain supplied acute and convalescent COVID-19 samples.

All enrollees were about 18 to 89 years old and from 25 or so US areas. A single count supports this clone. Original data processing: Amplified reference gene primers provided the basis for estimating nucleated cell counts. Using immunoSEQ multiplex PCR, the repertoire was profiled, and TCRdb retains in-frame clones only, with some absent. Clonal size and the V and J genes are those of that table, whereas D and trimming came from the DNA. The profile shows about 210,000 clones, around 86% of them singletons. CDR3 length equals 19 residues. V was trimmed by 0 bases and J by 10 bases, leaving 27 bases between them. The germline V gene encodes CDR1 MNHEY and CDR2 SMNVEV (reference sequence).

This chain uses TRBV27 with TRBJ1-4; D not resolved. Sequencing was done on a sample of PBMCs or T cells enriched from blood (not recorded which). The source is a man aged 25 to 40 in a cohort exposed to, infected with or recovered from COVID-19 (not recorded which). As DNA, the CDR3 is TGTGCCAGCAGTTTATCAACGTCCGGAAGCGGAGCCCTCCGAAGAAAACTGTTTTTT. Translated: CASSLSTSGSGALRRKLFF.